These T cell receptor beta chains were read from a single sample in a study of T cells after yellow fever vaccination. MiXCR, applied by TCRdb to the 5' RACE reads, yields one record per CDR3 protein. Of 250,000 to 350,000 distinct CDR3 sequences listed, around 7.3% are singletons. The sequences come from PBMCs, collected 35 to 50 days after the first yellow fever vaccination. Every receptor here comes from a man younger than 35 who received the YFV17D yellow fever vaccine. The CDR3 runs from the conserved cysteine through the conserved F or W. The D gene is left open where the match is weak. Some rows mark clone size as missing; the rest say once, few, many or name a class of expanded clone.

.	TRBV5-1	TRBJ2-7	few	TGCGCCAGCAGCTTGGATGGGGGGAGCGGGTACGAGCAGTACTTC	CASSLDGGSGYEQYF
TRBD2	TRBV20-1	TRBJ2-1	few	TGCAGTGCCCCGCGGGCAGCGGGACTCAATGAGCAGTTCTTC	CSAPRAAGLNEQFF
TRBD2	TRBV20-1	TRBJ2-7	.	TGCAGTTCAACCGGGACTAACACCTACGAGCAGTACTTC	CSSTGTNTYEQYF
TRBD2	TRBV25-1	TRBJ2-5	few	TGTGCCAGCAGTGATAGCGGGAAAGAGACCCAGTACTTC	CASSDSGKETQYF
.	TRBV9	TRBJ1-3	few	TGTGCCAGCAGCGTAGGGACTTCTGGAAACACCATATATTTT	CASSVGTSGNTIYF
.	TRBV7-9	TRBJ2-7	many	TGTGCCAGCAGCTTAGTACAGGAGCAGTACTTC	CASSLVQEQYF
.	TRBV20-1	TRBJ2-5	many	TGCAGTGGGATAGTGGTCGTTGAAGAGACCCAGTACTTC	CSGIVVVEETQYF
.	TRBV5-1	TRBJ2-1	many	TGCGCCAGCAGCTTGCAGAGCTCCTACAATGAGCAGTTCTTC	CASSLQSSYNEQFF
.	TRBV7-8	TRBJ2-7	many	TGTGCCAGCAGCGAGGGACCCTCCTACGAGCAGTACTTC	CASSEGPSYEQYF
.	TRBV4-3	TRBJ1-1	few	TGCGCCAGCAGCCACGATTTAGGGGATTCCACTGAAGCTTTCTTT	CASSHDLGDSTEAFF
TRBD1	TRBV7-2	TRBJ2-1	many	TGTGCCAGCAGCTTTTGGGGACAGGGGGGCAATGAGCAGTTCTTC	CASSFWGQGGNEQFF
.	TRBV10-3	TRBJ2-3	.	TGTGCCATCAGCTCACCGGGGGGCCGCACAGATACGCAGTATTTT	CAISSPGGRTDTQYF
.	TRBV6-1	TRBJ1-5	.	TGTGCCAGCAGTGAAGCATTGCCGACCCCATGGCAGCCCCAGCATTTT	CASSEALPTPWQPQHF
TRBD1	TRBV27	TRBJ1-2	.	TGTGCCAGCAGTTTCCAGGGGGGTAGGGACGGCTACACCTTC	CASSFQGGRDGYTF
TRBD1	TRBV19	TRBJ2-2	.	TGTGCCAGTACCCCCGGACAGGTGATCACCGGGGAGCTGTTTTTT	CASTPGQVITGELFF
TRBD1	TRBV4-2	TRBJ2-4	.	TGTGCCAGCAGCCCAACCCCTCCTACAGGGGTCAAAAACATTCAGTACTTC	CASSPTPPTGVKNIQYF
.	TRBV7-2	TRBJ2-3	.	TGTGCCAGCAGCTTAGGGGGCTGGGAACCAGATACGCAGTATTTT	CASSLGGWEPDTQYF
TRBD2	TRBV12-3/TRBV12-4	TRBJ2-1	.	TGTGCCAGCGAACTAGCGGGGGGGCAGTACAATGAGCAGTTCTTC	CASELAGGQYNEQFF
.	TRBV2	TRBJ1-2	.	TGTGCCAGCAGTGAGTTCAGAAACTATGGCTACACCTTC	CASSEFRNYGYTF
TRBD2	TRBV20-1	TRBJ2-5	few	TGCAGTGCTCCTGGAACTAGCGACCAAGAGACCCAGTACTTC	CSAPGTSDQETQYF
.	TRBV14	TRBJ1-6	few	TGTGCCAGCAGCCCTTTAATTGGGAATTCACCCCTCCACTTT	CASSPLIGNSPLHF
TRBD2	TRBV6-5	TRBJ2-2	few	TGTGCCAGCAGTTACGGCACGGGGGGGCGTGGCACCGGGGAGCTGTTTTTT	CASSYGTGGRGTGELFF
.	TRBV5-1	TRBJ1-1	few	TGCGCCAGCAGCTTGGATTCCGGGATTGAAGCTTTCTTT	CASSLDSGIEAFF
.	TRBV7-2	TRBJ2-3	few	TGTGCCAGCACCCTAGGCGATACAGATACGCAGTATTTT	CASTLGDTDTQYF
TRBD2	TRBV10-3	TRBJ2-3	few	TGTGCCATTAGAGCGGGCTTGGCGGGGGGGCTTCAAGATACGCAGTATTTT	CAIRAGLAGGLQDTQYF
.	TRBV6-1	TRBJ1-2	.	TGTGCCAGCAGGGACGCTTCGGCGGGCTATGGCTACACCTTC	CASRDASAGYGYTF
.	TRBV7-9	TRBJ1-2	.	TGTGCCAGCAGCCGCGGGGATAATGGCTACACCTTC	CASSRGDNGYTF
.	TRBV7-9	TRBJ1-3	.	TGTGCCAGCAGCTTAGAACCAGGGCCTGGAAACACCATATATTTT	CASSLEPGPGNTIYF
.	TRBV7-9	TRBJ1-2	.	TGTGCCAGCAGCCCACCGGGCTCTAACTATGGCTACACCTTC	CASSPPGSNYGYTF
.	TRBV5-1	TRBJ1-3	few	TGCGCCAGCAGTGGGGTGCCCTACTCTGGAAACACCATATATTTT	CASSGVPYSGNTIYF
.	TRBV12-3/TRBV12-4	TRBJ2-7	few	TGTGCCAGCAGTGGGGGCGGTGAGGCGGACGAGCAGTACTTC	CASSGGGEADEQYF
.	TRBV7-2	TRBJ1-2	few	TGTGCCAGCAGTAAAAACCAGGGGTTTGGTGGCTACACCTTC	CASSKNQGFGGYTF
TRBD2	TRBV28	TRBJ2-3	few	TGTGCCTTGGCTGGCGGGGGGCCCACAGATACGCAGTATTTT	CALAGGGPTDTQYF
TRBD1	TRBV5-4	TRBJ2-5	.	TGTGCCAGCCGACAGCAGGGGGAAGAGACCCAGTACTTC	CASRQQGEETQYF
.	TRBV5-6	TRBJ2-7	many	TGTGCCAGCAGCTTGTCAGGGCTCCACGAGCAGTACTTC	CASSLSGLHEQYF